A single sample is the source of the 6 T cell receptor beta chains below, sequenced in a study of tissue T cells after allogeneic stem cell transplantation. The data were produced by immunoSEQ multiplex PCR, yet TCRdb's version contains in-frame clones alone and is incomplete. This table has 6,400 or so clones, around half appearing once. Described time point: mouse harvest day 7 after allogeneic transplant. Mouse grafts combined 10^7 T-cell-depleted bone marrow cells with 10^6 splenic CD5+ T cells. Sequences were obtained from lymph node tissue. Receptors were obtained from a female BALB/c mouse given C57BL/6 T cells with graft-versus-host disease after an allogeneic hematopoietic cell transplant.

By proportion, this clone is medium-sized. Mouse gene names apply. The read terminates 1 residue ahead of where the CDR3 ends, so the germline J gene completes it. This chain joins TRBV26 and TRBJ2-1; D gene ambiguous. The germline CDR1 and CDR2 sequences are KGHPV and FQNQEV (reference sequence). The CDR3 is 11 residues long. V lost 5 bases to trimming and J lost 6 bases, with 5 bases between them. CDR3 in amino acids: CASSEGAEQFF. CDR3 DNA (partial): TGTGCCAGCAGTGAGGGTGCTGAGCAGTTC.

For this clone: The gene names given are mouse names. The sequence runs out 1 residue before the end of the CDR3; the remainder is reconstructed from the germline J gene. The V and J genes are TRBV5 and TRBJ2-7, with 7 bases lining up with TRBD2. The CDR3 sequence is 15 residues long. V was clipped by 0 bases and J by 0 bases; unmatched bases: 2. Germline values: CDR1 LGHNA, CDR2 YNLKQL (reference sequence). The sequenced CDR3 bases are TGTGCCAGCAGCCAAGACTGGGGGAGCTCCTATGAACAGTAC. It specifies CASSQDWGSSYEQY. The complete CDR3 reads CASSQDWGSSYEQYF.

Turning to this clone: Gene names and germline match the mouse. The sequence runs out 1 residue before the end of the CDR3; the remainder is reconstructed from the germline J gene. The chain links TRBV31 to TRBJ1-4, with TRBD1 identical over 8 bases. There are 14 residues in the CDR3. Germline CDR1 and CDR2: GKSSPN and SITVG. The V gene end was trimmed by 1 base and the J gene end by 4 bases; junction bases not matched to a gene: 2. The covered CDR3 bases are TGTGCCTGGAGTCGGGACAGGAGCAACGAAAGATTATTT. Amino acids: CAWSRDRSNERLF. The whole CDR3 is CAWSRDRSNERLFF.

About this clone itself: Mouse gene names apply. The read ends 1 residue before the CDR3 terminus; that terminus is restored from the germline J gene. The chain joins TRBV13-2 to TRBJ2-5; D possibly corresponds to TRBD2 (5 bases). The germline V gene has CDR1 NNHNN and CDR2 SYGAGS (reference sequence). CDR3 size: 15 residues. Between the trimmed V and J ends, which lost 1 base and 0 bases, there was a span of 9 bases. The CDR3 DNA, read in part, is TGTGCCAGCGGTGATTGGGGAATTAACCAAGACACCCAGTAC. This translates into CASGDWGINQDTQY. The CDR3, in full, reads CASGDWGINQDTQYF.

This clone was counted only a few times. These gene names are mouse names. The CDR3 protein is CSSSQSWGSYEQYF. The sequenced CDR3 bases are TGCTCCAGCAGTCAATCCTGGGGTTCCTATGAACAGTAC. J is TRBJ2-7 and V is TRBV23; the D call TRBD2 from the table was never checked on the DNA. Coverage ceases 1 residue before the CDR3 finishes, and the germline J gene fills in the end. Per germline, CDR1 KGHTA and CDR2 FQNQQP. The CDR3 covers 14 residues.

A remark on this clone: Genes here carry mouse names. The part of the CDR3 DNA that was read is TGTGCAAGCAGCTTAGTCTGGGGGGGAGACACCCAGTAC. Its translation: CASSLVWGGDTQY. From start to end, the CDR3 is CASSLVWGGDTQYF. V is TRBV16 and J is TRBJ2-5; 9 bases are shared with TRBD2. The read stops 1 residue short of the end of the CDR3; the missing end is completed from the germline J gene. The CDR3 is 14 residues long. CDR1 SGHSA and CDR2 FRNQAP come from the germline V gene. Losses at the gene ends were 1 base for V and 5 bases for J; bases not matched to a gene: 1.